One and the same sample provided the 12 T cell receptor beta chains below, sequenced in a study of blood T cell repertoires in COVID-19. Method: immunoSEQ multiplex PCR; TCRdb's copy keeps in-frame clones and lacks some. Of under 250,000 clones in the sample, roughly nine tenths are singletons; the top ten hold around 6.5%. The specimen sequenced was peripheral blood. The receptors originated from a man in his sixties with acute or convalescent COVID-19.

The chain's CDR3 is CASSYRQGAFFEQYF. CDR3 DNA sequence: TGTGCCAGCAGCTATCGACAGGGGGCTTTCTTCGAGCAGTACTTC. The chain employs TRBV7-9 and TRBJ2-7; 10 bases fit TRBD1. CDR1 is SEHNR, CDR2 FQNEAQ, per germline (reference sequence). V was pared by 4 bases and J by 6 bases, with 9 bases of the junction left unmatched. The CDR3 is 15 amino acids.

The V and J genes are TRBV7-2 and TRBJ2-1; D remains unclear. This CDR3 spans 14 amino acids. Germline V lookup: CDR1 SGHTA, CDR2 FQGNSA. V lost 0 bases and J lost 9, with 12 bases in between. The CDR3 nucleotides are TGTGCCAGCAGCTTAGCCCTCCGGCTAGGTGAGCAGTTCTTC. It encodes CASSLALRLGEQFF. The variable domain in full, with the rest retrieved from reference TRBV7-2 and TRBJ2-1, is GAGVSQSPSNKVTEKGKDVELRCDPISGHTALYWYRQSLGQGLEFLIYFQGNSAPDKSGLPSDRFSAERTGGSVSTLTIQRTQQEDSAVYLCASSLALRLGEQFFGPGTRLTVL.

CDR3 loop: CASSLGTGSYEQYF. The CDR3 DNA reads TGTGCCAGCAGCCTCGGGACAGGGTCCTACGAGCAGTACTTC. The chain is built from TRBV27 and TRBJ2-7; TRBD1 matches at 9 bases. The CDR3 extends over 14 amino acids. V was clipped by 6 bases and J by 1 base; unmatched bases: 4. Germline assignment: CDR1 MNHEY and CDR2 SMNVEV (reference sequence).

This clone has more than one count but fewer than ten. The CDR3 spells CASSSGTATDTQYF. The CDR3 nucleotides are TGTGCCAGCAGCTCCGGGACTGCCACAGATACGCAGTATTTT. The J gene is TRBJ2-3, the V gene TRBV7-3; possibly TRBD2 for D (6 bases). Trimming stripped 4 bases from V and 2 bases from J, with 10 bases between. Germline V gene data show CDR1 as SGHTA and CDR2 as FQGTGA. The CDR3 has 14 amino acids. The variable domain in full, completed from reference TRBV7-3 and TRBJ2-3, reads GAGVSQTPSNKVTEKGKYVELRCDPISGHTALYWYRQSLGQGPEFLIYFQGTGAADDSGLPNDRFFAVRPEGSVSTLKIQRTERGDSAVYLCASSSGTATDTQYFGPGTRLTVL.

CDR3 loop: CASSQDSGTDTQYF. In DNA, the CDR3 is TGCGCCAGCAGCCAAGACTCAGGCACAGATACGCAGTATTTT. The gene calls are TRBV4-3 and TRBJ2-3; D gene ambiguous. The CDR3 totals 14 residues. The V gene's germline CDR1 is LGHNA and CDR2 YSLEER. V was pared by 0 bases and J by 1 base, with 5 bases between.

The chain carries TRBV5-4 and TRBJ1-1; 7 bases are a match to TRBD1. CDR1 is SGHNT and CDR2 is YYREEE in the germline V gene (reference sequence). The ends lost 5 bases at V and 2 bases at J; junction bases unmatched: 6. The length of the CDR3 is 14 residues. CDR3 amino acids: CASSRGGANTEAFF. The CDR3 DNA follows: TGTGCCAGCAGTAGAGGGGGCGCAAACACTGAAGCTTTCTTT. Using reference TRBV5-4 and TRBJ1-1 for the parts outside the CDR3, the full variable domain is ETGVTQSPTHLIKTRGQQVTLRCSSQSGHNTVSWYQQALGQGPQFIFQYYREEENGRGNFPPRFSGLQFPNYSSELNVNALELDDSALYLCASSRGGANTEAFFGQGTRLTVV.

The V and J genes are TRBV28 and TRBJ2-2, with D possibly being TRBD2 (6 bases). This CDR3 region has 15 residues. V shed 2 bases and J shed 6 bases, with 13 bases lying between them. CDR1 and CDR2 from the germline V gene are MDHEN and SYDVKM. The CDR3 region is CASSLNAGRSGELFF. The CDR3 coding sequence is TGTGCCAGCAGTTTAAACGCGGGGAGATCCGGGGAGCTGTTTTTT.

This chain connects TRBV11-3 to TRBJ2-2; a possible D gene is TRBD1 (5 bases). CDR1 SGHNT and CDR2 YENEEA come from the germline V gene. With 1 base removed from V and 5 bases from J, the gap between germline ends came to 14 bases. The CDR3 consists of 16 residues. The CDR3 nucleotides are TGTGCCAGCAGCTTAGTGGTAGGCCCAGGGACCGGGGAGCTGTTTTTT. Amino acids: CASSLVVGPGTGELFF.

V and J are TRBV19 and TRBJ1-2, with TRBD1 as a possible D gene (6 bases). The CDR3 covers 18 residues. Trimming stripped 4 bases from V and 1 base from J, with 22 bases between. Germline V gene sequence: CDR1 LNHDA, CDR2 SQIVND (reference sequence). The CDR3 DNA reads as TGTGCCAGTAGTACGAATGTCCCGCGGACAGCAAGTAACTATGGCTACACCTTC. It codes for CASSTNVPRTASNYGYTF.

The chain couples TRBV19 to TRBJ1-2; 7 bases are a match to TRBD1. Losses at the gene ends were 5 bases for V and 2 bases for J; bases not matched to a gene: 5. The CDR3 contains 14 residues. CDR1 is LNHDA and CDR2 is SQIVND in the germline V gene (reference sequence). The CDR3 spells CASSRRDRNYGYTF. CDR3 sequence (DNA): TGTGCCAGTAGTCGAAGGGACAGAAACTATGGCTACACCTTC. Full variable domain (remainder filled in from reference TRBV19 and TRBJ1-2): DGGITQSPKYLFRKEGQNVTLSCEQNLNHDAMYWYRQDPGQGLRLIYYSQIVNDFQKGDIAEGYSVSREKKESFPLTVTSAQKNPTAFYLCASSRRDRNYGYTFGSGTRLTVV.

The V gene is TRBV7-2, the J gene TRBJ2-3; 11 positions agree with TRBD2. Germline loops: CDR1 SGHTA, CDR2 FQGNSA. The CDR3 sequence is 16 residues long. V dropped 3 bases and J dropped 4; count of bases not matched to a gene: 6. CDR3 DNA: TGTGCCAGCAGCTTTGGTAGCGGGAGGGGCGCAGATACGCAGTATTTT. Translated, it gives CASSFGSGRGADTQYF.

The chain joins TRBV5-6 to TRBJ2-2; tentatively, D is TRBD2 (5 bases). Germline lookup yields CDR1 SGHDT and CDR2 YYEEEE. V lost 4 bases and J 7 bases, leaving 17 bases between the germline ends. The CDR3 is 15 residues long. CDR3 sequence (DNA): TGTGCCAGCAGCCGGACTTTTGGGGTCGGCGGGGAGCTGTTTTTT. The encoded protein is CASSRTFGVGGELFF.